This is a list of T cell receptor beta chains from one sample in a study of T cells in Graves' hyperthyroidism and ophthalmopathy. TCRdb re-derived calls from the multiplex PCR reads in MiXCR, one entry per CDR3 protein. Altogether 500,000 to 650,000 distinct CDR3 sequences are present, about 14% being singletons, with the ten largest covering around an eighth. Material for sequencing was blood. The receptors originated from a woman aged 45-65 years with Graves' ophthalmopathy. Both conserved end residues are part of each CDR3. D genes are given only for firm matches. For some rows the clone size is stated as once, few or many, or as a class when expanded; others skip it.

>TRBJ2-3|TRBD1|many|TRBV11-2
CASSWDRGNTDTQYF
TGTGCCAGCAGCTGGGACAGGGGTAACACAGATACGCAGTATTTT
>TRBJ2-7|TRBD2|many|TRBV12-3/TRBV12-4
CASGEAGEYEQYF
TGTGCCAGCGGGGAAGCGGGAGAGTACGAGCAGTACTTC
>TRBJ2-1|TRBD2|few|TRBV20-1
CSALAGTSVYNEQFF
TGCAGTGCTCTGGCCGGGACTAGCGTATACAATGAGCAGTTCTTC
>TRBJ1-4|NA|NA|TRBV29-1
CSVRGGGRSEKLFF
TGCAGCGTCCGGGGAGGGGGTCGCTCTGAAAAACTGTTTTTT
>TRBJ1-1|NA|NA|TRBV20-1
CSAKLPLMNTEAFF
TGCAGTGCCAAACTCCCCCTAATGAACACTGAAGCTTTCTTT
>TRBJ2-3|TRBD2|many|TRBV29-1
CSVVSSGRGTDTQYF
TGCAGCGTTGTCTCTAGCGGGAGGGGAACAGATACGCAGTATTTT
>TRBJ2-1|TRBD2|many|TRBV5-4
CASSVRTSGRLGEQFF
TGTGCCAGCAGCGTGCGGACTAGCGGGAGGTTAGGTGAGCAGTTCTTC
>TRBJ1-2|TRBD1|few|TRBV5-1
CASSQTTGDYGYTF
TGCGCCAGCAGCCAGACGACAGGGGACTATGGCTACACCTTC
>TRBJ1-2|TRBD1|many|TRBV20-1
CSATTTGGANYGYTF
TGCAGTGCGACAACCACAGGGGGCGCTAACTATGGCTACACCTTC
>TRBJ2-3|NA|NA|TRBV20-1
CSANSGPSTDTQYF
TGCAGTGCTAACTCGGGGCCAAGCACAGATACGCAGTATTTT
>TRBJ2-1|TRBD2|few|TRBV18
CASSQTRLTSGGYNEQFF
TGTGCCAGCTCACAAACACGCCTAACTAGCGGGGGATACAATGAGCAGTTCTTC
>TRBJ2-2|TRBD2|many|TRBV7-8
CASSLRASGYANTGELFF
TGTGCCAGCAGCTTACGGGCTAGCGGATACGCGAACACCGGGGAGCTGTTTTTT
>TRBJ2-5|NA|NA|TRBV7-8
CASSLGGPGETQYF
TGTGCCAGCAGCTTAGGGGGACCAGGGGAGACCCAGTACTTC
>TRBJ2-5|NA|NA|TRBV20-1
CSARDPQGRTRETQYF
TGCAGTGCTAGAGATCCCCAGGGGAGGACTAGAGAGACCCAGTACTTC
>TRBJ2-2|NA|NA|TRBV27
CASTIGANTGELFF
TGTGCCAGCACAATAGGCGCGAACACCGGGGAGCTGTTTTTT
>TRBJ1-6|NA|many|TRBV7-2
CASSLVEQGLKDSPLHF
TGTGCCAGCAGCTTAGTAGAACAGGGCCTGAAGGATTCACCCCTCCACTTT
>TRBJ2-1|TRBD2|many|TRBV3-1
CASSQGLAGGPYNEQFF
TGTGCCAGCAGCCAAGGACTAGCGGGAGGGCCCTACAATGAGCAGTTCTTC
>TRBJ1-3|TRBD1|few|TRBV27
CASSLSGDRGGNTIYF
TGTGCCAGCAGTTTATCAGGGGACAGGGGTGGAAACACCATATATTTT
>TRBJ2-2|TRBD1|few|TRBV20-1
CSAWDRRNTGELFF
TGCAGTGCTTGGGACAGGAGGAACACCGGGGAGCTGTTTTTT
>TRBJ2-1|TRBD1|NA|TRBV7-9
CASSPGRDRIYNEQFF
TGTGCCAGCAGCCCCGGCCGGGACAGAATATACAATGAGCAGTTCTTC
>TRBJ2-7|TRBD2|many|TRBV6-4
CASSSRSGLLFYEQYF
TGTGCCAGCAGCTCAAGATCGGGACTACTCTTTTACGAGCAGTACTTC
>TRBJ1-2|NA|NA|TRBV12-5
CASGLPRDGYTF
TGTGCTAGTGGTTTGCCCAGAGATGGCTACACCTTC
>TRBJ2-7|NA|many|TRBV6-2/TRBV6-3
CASSYEGYEQYF
TGTGCCAGCAGTTACGAGGGGTACGAGCAGTACTTC
>TRBJ2-1|NA|few|TRBV24-1
CATRGGYEQFF
TGTGCCACCAGAGGGGGGTATGAGCAGTTCTTC
>TRBJ2-1|TRBD2|many|TRBV30
CAWGTIHNEQFF
TGTGCCTGGGGGACTATCCACAATGAGCAGTTCTTC
>TRBJ2-6|NA|many|TRBV5-1
CASSPGPGGANVLTF
TGCGCCAGCAGTCCCGGACCGGGAGGGGCCAACGTCCTGACTTTC
>TRBJ2-5|NA|few|TRBV19
CASSKGQIQETQYF
TGTGCCAGTAGTAAAGGACAGATACAAGAGACCCAGTACTTC
>TRBJ2-5|NA|few|TRBV6-1
CASSEDSYVGETQYF
TGTGCCAGCAGTGAGGACTCCTACGTCGGAGAGACCCAGTACTTC
>TRBJ1-1|NA|many|TRBV28
CASQTRGGRNTEAFF
TGTGCCAGCCAAACGAGGGGGGGTCGGAACACTGAAGCTTTCTTT
>TRBJ2-2|NA|few|TRBV24-1
CATSGTVNTGELFF
TGTGCCACCAGCGGGACGGTGAACACCGGGGAGCTGTTTTTT
>TRBJ2-5|NA|many|TRBV3-1
CASSQDGSETQYF
TGTGCCAGCAGCCAAGATGGTTCAGAGACCCAGTACTTC
>TRBJ1-2|NA|many|TRBV27
CASSQTGFYGYTF
TGTGCCAGCAGCCAAACAGGGTTCTATGGCTACACCTTC
>TRBJ1-3|NA|few|TRBV28
CASTLAGSGNTIYF
TGTGCCAGCACGTTGGCAGGGTCTGGAAACACCATATATTTT
>TRBJ2-2|TRBD2|few|TRBV6-2/TRBV6-3
CASSHIAGGVTGELFF
TGTGCCAGCAGTCACATAGCGGGAGGTGTCACCGGGGAGCTGTTTTTT
>TRBJ2-7|TRBD1|once|TRBV28
CASRPGTGASYEQYF
TGTGCCAGCAGGCCCGGGACAGGGGCGTCCTACGAGCAGTACTTC
>TRBJ2-3|NA|many|TRBV30
CAWSGRLGSTDTQYF
TGTGCCTGGAGTGGGAGACTAGGAAGTACAGATACGCAGTATTTT
>TRBJ2-1|NA|NA|TRBV20-1
CSAGSWACNEQFF
TGCAGTGCTGGATCCTGGGCCTGCAATGAGCAGTTCTTC
>TRBJ2-1|NA|once|TRBV11-3
CASSRVLGDNEQFF
TGTGCCAGCAGCCGGGTCCTAGGGGACAATGAGCAGTTCTTC
>TRBJ1-6|NA|many|TRBV27
CASNKGNYNSPLHF
TGTGCCAGCAATAAGGGGAACTATAATTCACCCCTCCACTTT
>TRBJ1-1|NA|many|TRBV28
CASSLMTGAFF
TGTGCCAGCAGTTTAATGACCGGGGCTTTCTTT
>TRBJ2-2|TRBD1|many|TRBV12-3/TRBV12-4
CASSQGQRTGELFF
TGTGCCAGCAGCCAGGGACAGCGCACCGGGGAGCTGTTTTTT
>TRBJ1-2|NA|NA|TRBV19
CASTPWAGDGYTF
TGTGCCAGTACCCCATGGGCAGGGGATGGCTACACCTTC
>TRBJ2-1|TRBD1|few|TRBV7-9
CASLHRGKGEQFF
TGTGCCAGCTTGCACAGGGGGAAAGGTGAGCAGTTCTTC
>TRBJ2-7|NA|NA|TRBV29-1
CSVELAGTGALYEQYF
TGCAGCGTTGAGTTGGCAGGCACAGGCGCCCTCTACGAGCAGTACTTC
>TRBJ1-5|TRBD1|NA|TRBV28
CASSFQGGPHQPQHF
TGTGCCAGCAGTTTTCAGGGGGGCCCCCATCAGCCCCAGCATTTT